These T cell receptor beta chains were read from a single sample in a study of cytomegalovirus exposure and HLA in healthy donors. TCRdb's copy holds only in-frame clones and misses some; the assay was immunoSEQ multiplex PCR. The sample has over 150,000 clones, approximately 86% seen once. Source material: PBMCs. The receptors were gathered from a man aged 18 to 30 in good health and CMV-seropositive. Each CDR3 is given without its conserved first and last residue.

ASSRQGAREKLF | TRBJ1-4 | TRBV7-9
ASSGNPGNTIY | TRBJ1-3 | TRBV27
ASSYGTGQSRAF | TRBJ1-1 | TRBV6-5
SVGQGRNEKLF | TRBJ1-4 | TRBV29-1
AWSVRSRETQY | TRBJ2-5 | TRBV30
ASSPTQDFLEQY | TRBJ2-7 | TRBV18
ASSGMGASTDTQY | TRBJ2-3 | TRBV6-1
ASSGYRATDYGYT | TRBJ1-2 | TRBV9
ASSERGDGDQPQH | TRBJ1-5 | TRBV6-1
ASNPGGYQETQY | TRBJ2-5 | TRBV28
ASSLDRGGNQPQH | TRBJ1-5 | TRBV11-2
ASSLVRQVFGELF | TRBJ2-2 | TRBV7-2
ASSPRTGANYGYT | TRBJ1-2 | TRBV5-1
ASSPERGGVGSNQPQH | TRBJ1-5 | TRBV4-1
ASSETGGGPTEAF | TRBJ1-1 | TRBV25-1
ASSQARFGGTEAF | TRBJ1-1 | TRBV4-3
ASSLQSTGRGGYGYT | TRBJ1-2 | TRBV7-3
ASSLGGAGANVLT | TRBJ2-6 | TRBV27
ASSLYGAGGNTEAF | TRBJ1-1 | TRBV5-6
ASRPGDRANYGYT | TRBJ1-2 | TRBV9
ASGRGWGPPETQY | TRBJ2-5 | TRBV12-5
ASSLVGLAVGYGYT | TRBJ1-2 | TRBV5-6
ASSLQVQETQY | TRBJ2-5 | TRBV27
ASSSSGTGGYGYT | TRBJ1-2 | TRBV5-6
ASSLAAGELF | TRBJ2-2 | TRBV5-6
ASSLVLVSYEQY | TRBJ2-7 | TRBV7-8
ASSPAGSGLGTEAF | TRBJ1-1 | TRBV25-1
ASSLDTSGRTDEQY | TRBJ2-7 | TRBV5-4
ASSDPPTGQGTQY | TRBJ2-5 | TRBV7-2
ASSSSYGYT | TRBJ1-2 | TRBV18
AEGGATSGSETQY | TRBJ2-5 | TRBV30
AWSLAEIYEQY | TRBJ2-7 | TRBV30
ASSHDRSNSPLH | TRBJ1-6 | TRBV18
ASSLGDRMETQY | TRBJ2-5 | TRBV13
ASSNSGLAKETQY | TRBJ2-5 | TRBV4-2
SDTQGVGHNEQF | TRBJ2-1 | TRBV29-1
ASSLHLATGELF | TRBJ2-2 | TRBV7-6
AWSARSTDTQY | TRBJ2-3 | TRBV30
ASSSQGGSGNTGELF | TRBJ2-2 | TRBV5-1
ASGLLPARLTSYEQY | TRBJ2-7 | TRBV12-5
ASSLGTGAPYTEAF | TRBJ1-1 | TRBV7-9
ASSSGGVNSPLH | TRBJ1-6 | TRBV7-3
ASSEVGTQLFTDTQY | TRBJ2-3 | TRBV2
ASSPTGIPYEQY | TRBJ2-7 | TRBV14
ASSRGLANTGELF | TRBJ2-2 | TRBV7-8
ASSVSGDNEQF | TRBJ2-1 | TRBV9
ASSQTSGRAYEQY | TRBJ2-7 | TRBV11-2
ASTQGRSDSPLH | TRBJ1-6 | TRBV7-3
ASSADRGRNSPLH | TRBJ1-6 | TRBV11-2
SVEQDRGRGYT | TRBJ1-2 | TRBV29-1
ASRDGGSREQY | TRBJ2-7 | TRBV19
ASSYSLQGSYEQY | TRBJ2-7 | TRBV6-6
ASRGQGGQPQH | TRBJ1-5 | TRBV6-5
ASSSKGGSYEQY | TRBJ2-7 | TRBV5-4
ATSRVEGLAKAF | TRBJ1-1 | TRBV15
ASTGTVQPQH | TRBJ1-5 | TRBV19